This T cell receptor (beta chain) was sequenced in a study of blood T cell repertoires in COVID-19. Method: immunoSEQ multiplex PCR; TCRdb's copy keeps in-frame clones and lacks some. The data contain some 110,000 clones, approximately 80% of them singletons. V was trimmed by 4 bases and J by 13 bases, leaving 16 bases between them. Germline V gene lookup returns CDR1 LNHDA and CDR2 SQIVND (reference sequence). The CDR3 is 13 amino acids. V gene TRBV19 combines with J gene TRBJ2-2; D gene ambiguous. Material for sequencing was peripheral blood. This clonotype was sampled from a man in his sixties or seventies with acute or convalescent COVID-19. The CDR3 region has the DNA TGTGCCAGTAGTACCTCCGAGAGGCGCGGGCTGTTTTTT. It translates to CASSTSERRGLFF.